What follows is one TCR beta chain and its context. Generated by immunoSEQ multiplex PCR, the TCRdb table keeps only in-frame clones and is missing some. Here the sample spans under 200,000 clones, 92% being singletons. CDR1 is MNHEY and CDR2 is SMNVEV in the germline V gene (reference sequence). This CDR3 has 13 amino acids. V shed 5 bases, J shed 8 bases, and the junction held 6 bases outside the gene matches. The sample belongs to a study of T cell responses to AZD1222 COVID-19 vaccine. This specimen was peripheral blood, taken on day 0 of MenACWY control vaccination. The chain carries TRBV27 and TRBJ1-2, with 9 bases matching TRBD1. The TCR originated in an adult in good health. This CDR3 reads CASSLSQGAGYTF. The DNA of the CDR3 is TGTGCCAGCAGTCTCTCACAGGGGGCGGGCTACACCTTC.